The rows below give T cell receptor beta chains drawn from one sample of a study of molecular identifiers for immune sequencing clone quantification. A single record per CDR3 protein comes from TCRdb applying MiXCR to the PCR reads. The top ten hold 0.78% of the sample, which has hundreds of thousands of distinct CDR3 sequences, 25% seen once. The sequencing sample was made of naive CD8+ T cells from blood, with Jurkat cell RNA spiked in. These receptors were collected from a human donor in good health. Some libraries in this study had Jurkat cell RNA spiked in. The CDR3 runs from the conserved cysteine through the conserved F or W. The D gene is left open where the match is weak. Clone size is stated in some rows and not others, as once, few, many or a class when expanded.

v_gene	abundance	d_gene	j_gene	CDR3aa	CDR3nt
TRBV6-5	.	.	TRBJ2-5	CASNSVGGGTQYF	TGTGCCAGCAACTCGGTTGGGGGAGGGACCCAGTACTTC
TRBV10-3	.	.	TRBJ1-4	CAISEGKTNEKLFF	TGTGCCATCAGTGAAGGGAAAACTAATGAAAAACTGTTTTTT
TRBV7-6	many	.	TRBJ2-7	CASSPEASGGEQYF	TGTGCCAGCAGCCCAGAGGCTTCTGGGGGGGAGCAGTACTTC
TRBV6-5	.	.	TRBJ2-3	CASSYSAVDTQYF	TGTGCCAGCAGTTACTCGGCTGTGGATACGCAGTATTTT
TRBV28	few	.	TRBJ1-3	CASSPRTVPSGNTIYF	TGTGCCAGCAGTCCCCGGACAGTTCCCTCTGGAAACACCATATATTTT
TRBV19	few	TRBD1	TRBJ2-5	CASSISGTAQETQYF	TGTGCCAGTAGTATCTCCGGGACAGCACAAGAGACCCAGTACTTC
TRBV4-3	few	TRBD2	TRBJ2-3	CASSQGGLLAGGGDTQYF	TGCGCCAGCAGCCAAGGTGGGCTGTTAGCGGGGGGGGGAGATACGCAGTATTTT
TRBV7-9	few	TRBD2	TRBJ2-2	CASSLVRGAGELFF	TGTGCCAGCAGCTTAGTTCGGGGGGCCGGGGAGCTGTTTTTT
TRBV12-5	.	.	TRBJ2-5	CASGFGETQYF	TGTGCTAGTGGTTTCGGGGAGACCCAGTACTTC
TRBV7-6	few	TRBD2	TRBJ2-5	CASSLGLAGVRETQYF	TGTGCCAGCAGCTTGGGACTAGCGGGAGTAAGGGAGACCCAGTACTTC
TRBV30	few	.	TRBJ2-1	CAWSPRVPSYNEQFF	TGTGCCTGGAGTCCCAGGGTCCCCTCCTACAATGAGCAGTTCTTC
TRBV4-1	few	.	TRBJ2-4	CASSQENKGLLRYIQYF	TGCGCCAGCAGCCAAGAAAATAAGGGACTCCTGAGGTACATTCAGTACTTC
TRBV4-3	.	.	TRBJ1-1	CASSQGARAVNTEAFF	TGCGCCAGCAGCCAAGGGGCCCGAGCAGTGAACACTGAAGCTTTCTTT
TRBV6-5	few	.	TRBJ2-7	CASSYVSSSYEQYF	TGTGCCAGCAGTTACGTGTCCAGCTCCTACGAGCAGTACTTC
TRBV5-1	few	.	TRBJ2-3	CASSLKELRTDTQYF	TGCGCCAGCAGTCTCAAGGAGCTTCGCACAGATACGCAGTATTTT
TRBV7-9	many	.	TRBJ1-1	CASSRPTTGFTEAFF	TGTGCCAGCAGCCGGCCGACAACAGGGTTCACTGAAGCTTTCTTT
TRBV6-2/TRBV6-3	.	TRBD1	TRBJ2-7	CASSWDRNLYEQYF	TGTGCCAGCAGTTGGGACAGGAACCTCTACGAGCAGTACTTC
TRBV4-3	many	.	TRBJ2-7	CASSQDRKGWYEQYF	TGCGCCAGCAGCCAAGATCGGAAGGGTTGGTACGAGCAGTACTTC
TRBV7-9	.	.	TRBJ1-1	CASSLQAGTEAFF	TGTGCCAGCAGCTTACAGGCGGGCACTGAAGCTTTCTTT
TRBV19	.	TRBD2	TRBJ2-3	CASGTTLTDTQYF	TGTGCCAGTGGGACTACCCTCACAGATACGCAGTATTTT
TRBV6-2/TRBV6-3	.	TRBD2	TRBJ2-1	CATSRGGAEQFF	TGTGCCACCAGTCGCGGGGGGGCTGAGCAGTTCTTC
TRBV29-1	many	TRBD2	TRBJ2-3	CSVALAGDTDTQYF	TGCAGCGTTGCCCTAGCGGGAGACACAGATACGCAGTATTTT
TRBV3-1	.	.	TRBJ2-5	CASSHQGGQETQYF	TGTGCCAGCAGCCATCAGGGGGGCCAAGAGACCCAGTACTTC
TRBV9	many	TRBD2	TRBJ2-7	CASSVDGTISSYEQYF	TGTGCCAGCAGCGTAGACGGGACTATAAGCTCCTACGAGCAGTACTTC
TRBV11-2	.	.	TRBJ1-6	CASTSDPQGAGSPLHF	TGTGCCAGCACCTCAGACCCACAGGGAGCTGGCTCACCCCTCCACTTT
TRBV19	few	.	TRBJ1-2	CASRDGYYGYTF	TGTGCCAGTAGGGACGGATACTATGGCTACACCTTC
TRBV15	.	TRBD2	TRBJ2-1	CATSRDGSGSFNEQFF	TGTGCCACCAGCAGAGATGGTAGCGGGAGTTTCAATGAGCAGTTCTTC
TRBV20-1	.	TRBD2	TRBJ2-7	CSARDKWEGSCEQYF	TGCAGTGCTAGAGATAAGTGGGAGGGCAGCTGCGAGCAGTACTTC
TRBV29-1	.	TRBD2	TRBJ2-3	CSVRAAGADTQYF	TGCAGCGTACGAGCAGCGGGGGCAGATACGCAGTATTTT
TRBV12-3/TRBV12-4	many	.	TRBJ2-5	CASSPLKAQYF	TGTGCCAGCAGTCCCTTGAAGGCCCAGTACTTC
TRBV19	few	.	TRBJ2-2	CASSATELRVTGELFF	TGTGCCAGTAGTGCCACGGAATTGAGGGTCACCGGGGAGCTGTTTTTT
TRBV2	.	TRBD1	TRBJ1-2	CASRRQDREFAGYTF	TGTGCCAGCAGAAGGCAGGACAGGGAGTTCGCTGGCTACACCTTC
TRBV7-3	.	TRBD2	TRBJ2-5	CARSAIGGRQEPQYF	TGTGCCCGCAGTGCTATCGGGGGGAGGCAAGAGCCCCAGTACTTC
TRBV27	.	.	TRBJ2-3	CASSWGAPQVADTQYF	TGTGCCAGCAGTTGGGGGGCTCCTCAGGTCGCAGATACGCAGTATTTT
TRBV7-3	few	TRBD2	TRBJ2-3	CASSARLAGGLDTQYF	TGTGCCAGCAGCGCCCGACTAGCGGGAGGGTTGGATACGCAGTATTTT
TRBV6-5	many	.	TRBJ1-2	CASSYDGAGYTF	TGTGCCAGCAGTTACGATGGGGCTGGCTACACCTTC
TRBV6-1	.	.	TRBJ2-7	CASRQTYEQYF	TGTGCCAGCAGGCAGACCTACGAGCAGTACTTC
TRBV23-1	few	TRBD2	TRBJ2-2	CASGPLAGETTGELFF	TGCGCCAGCGGGCCCCTAGCGGGGGAGACCACCGGGGAGCTGTTTTTT
TRBV7-2	.	.	TRBJ2-7	CANSLVNVHYEQYF	TGTGCCAACAGCTTAGTAAACGTGCACTACGAGCAGTACTTC
TRBV18	few	.	TRBJ2-1	CASSPFGVAGAYNEQFF	TGTGCCAGCTCCCCCTTTGGTGTGGCAGGGGCCTACAATGAGCAGTTCTTC
TRBV2	.	.	TRBJ2-2	CASIPPGGNTGELFF	TGTGCCAGCATTCCCCCCGGCGGGAACACCGGGGAGCTGTTTTTT
TRBV5-3	.	.	TRBJ1-1	CASSSTQGGTEAFF	TGTGCCAGCAGCTCGACACAGGGTGGAACTGAAGCTTTCTTT